A single sample is the source of the 15 T cell receptor beta chains below, sequenced in a study of CD8 T cells in Susac syndrome. Random hexamers were used to reverse transcribe roughly 0.5 to 1 ug of RNA. TCRdb independently ran MiXCR on the immunoSEQ multiplex PCR reads; one entry per CDR3 protein. The sample carries a few hundred thousand distinct CDR3 sequences, about 94% recorded once. Sequencing used CD4+ T cells from PBMCs. These TCRs come from a human donor with Susac syndrome.

This sequence joins TRBV18 and TRBJ1-1, with no clear D. V shed 3 bases and J shed 1 base, with 12 bases lying between them. Germline V CDR1 and CDR2: KGHSH, LQKENI. There are 15 residues in the CDR3. CDR3 in amino acids: CASSPEIRANTEAFF. The CDR3 DNA follows: TGTGCCAGCTCACCCGAAATAAGGGCGAACACTGAAGCTTTCTTT.

The chain links TRBV29-1 to TRBJ1-2; no reliable D call. Per the germline V gene, CDR1 is SQVTM and CDR2 is ANQGSEA. The CDR3 runs 11 residues. V gave up 2 bases and J gave up 3 bases, with 4 bases separating them. CDR3 protein: CSVEHDYGYTF. CDR3 coding DNA: TGCAGCGTTGAACACGACTATGGCTACACCTTC.

The chain's CDR3 is CASSSEVTDTQYF. In DNA form, the CDR3 reads TGTGCCAGCAGCTCGGAAGTCACAGATACGCAGTATTTT. V and J are TRBV5-6 and TRBJ2-3, with no clear D. The germline V and J ends were trimmed by 3 bases and 2 bases, with 7 bases remaining between them. The germline V gene has CDR1 SGHDT and CDR2 YYEEEE. The CDR3 has 13 amino acids.

The chain is built from TRBV30 and TRBJ1-3, with no clear D. Trimming removed 0 bases at V and 7 bases at J, with 10 bases between. The CDR3 runs 13 residues. CDR1 and CDR2 (germline): GTSNPN, SVGIG (reference sequence). DNA for the CDR3: TGTGCCTGGAGTGTTGGCAGAGGGAACACCATATATTTT. Amino acids: CAWSVGRGNTIYF.

This clonotype turned up a few times. The chain links TRBV20-1 to TRBJ1-4; weak D call: TRBD1 (5 bases). Germline CDR1 is DFQATT and CDR2 is SNEGSKA (reference sequence). CDR3 length: 13 residues. V was shortened by 3 bases and J by 4 bases, with 9 bases between the two germline ends. Here the CDR3 reads CSASGTGNEKLFF. The CDR3, as DNA: TGCAGTGCTAGCGGGACGGGTAATGAAAAACTGTTTTTT.

The chain recombines TRBV20-1 with TRBJ2-5; D is uncertain. Germline assignment: CDR1 DFQATT and CDR2 SNEGSKA (reference sequence). The CDR3 runs 13 residues. V was trimmed by 2 bases and J by 4 bases, leaving 11 bases between them. CDR3 sequence reads: CSARQMGRETQYF. In DNA form, the CDR3 reads TGCAGTGCTAGACAGATGGGTAGAGAGACCCAGTACTTC.

This chain connects TRBV11-2 to TRBJ2-5; TRBD1 aligns across 7 bases. Germline CDR1 reads SGHAT; CDR2 reads FQNNGV. This CDR3 has 15 amino acids. V lost 5 bases to trimming and J lost 5 bases; unmatched junction nucleotides: 11. DNA for the CDR3: TGTGCCAGCAGCCTGAGATCTAGGGGGCTGGAGACCCAGTACTTC. Amino acid sequence: CASSLRSRGLETQYF.

V is TRBV6-2 or TRBV6-3 and J is TRBJ1-1; D call uncertain. The V end was cut by 3 bases, the J end by 8 bases, with 10 bases between. The CDR3 is 12 amino acids. Germline V lookup: CDR1 MNHEY, CDR2 SVGEGT. As DNA, the CDR3 is TGTGCCAGCAGTTATAGGAACAGCGAAGCTTTCTTT. Translation gives CASSYRNSEAFF.

A note on this clonotype: The junction differs from germline at one of its ends, possibly a read error. V and J are TRBV3-1 and TRBJ2-7; TRBD1 agrees at 7 bases. This CDR3 is 14 amino acids long. Germline V gene sequence: CDR1 LGHDT, CDR2 YNNKEL (reference sequence). For the CDR3, the DNA is TGTGCCAGCAGCCAAGGAGCTGAGACAGGGCTGAAAAGCTTC. Protein: CASSQGAETGLKSF.

The rearrangement links TRBV30 to TRBJ1-2; 7 bases are shared with TRBD1. This CDR3 is 15 amino acids long. The junction had 10 bases not matched to a gene; V was cut back by 0 bases and J by 6 bases. CDR1 is GTSNPN, CDR2 SVGIG, per germline (reference sequence). The CDR3 sequence is CAWSVLRDRPHGYTF. The CDR3 coding sequence is TGTGCCTGGAGTGTCCTCCGGGACAGACCTCATGGCTACACCTTC.

The J gene is TRBJ2-1, the V gene TRBV20-1, with D perhaps matching TRBD1 (5 bases). The V gene's germline CDR1 is DFQATT and CDR2 SNEGSKA (reference sequence). CDR3 size: 15 residues. V was trimmed by 0 bases and J by 8 bases, leaving 17 bases between them. The CDR3 here is CSARDRRRQGHEQFF. The DNA of the CDR3 is TGCAGTGCTAGAGACCGTCGACGTCAGGGCCATGAGCAGTTCTTC.

The V gene is TRBV20-1, the J gene TRBJ1-5, with unresolved D. CDR1 is DFQATT and CDR2 is SNEGSKA in the germline V gene (reference sequence). V was clipped by 6 bases and J by 4 bases, with 10 bases between them. The CDR3 length is 12 residues. The DNA for the CDR3 is TGCAGTGCAACGGGGATTAATCAGCCCCAGCATTTT. It encodes CSATGINQPQHF.

The rearrangement joins TRBV19 to TRBJ1-1; D is possibly TRBD1 (5 bases). This CDR3 is 14 amino acids long. CDR1 LNHDA and CDR2 SQIVND come from the germline V gene (reference sequence). Trimming left V 4 bases short and J 4 bases short, with 13 bases between. CDR3 DNA: TGTGCCAGTAGTACCCTTGGGGGGGGCACTGAAGCTTTCTTT. Encoded protein: CASSTLGGGTEAFF.

V gene TRBV20-1 combines with J gene TRBJ1-5; D not resolved. Germline lookup yields CDR1 DFQATT and CDR2 SNEGSKA (reference sequence). Trimming took off 0 bases at V and 5 bases at J, with 11 bases between the two ends. The CDR3 has 14 amino acids. The DNA for the CDR3 is TGCAGTGCTAGAGATAAGAGCCGGGATCAGCCCCAGCATTTT. Translating gives CSARDKSRDQPQHF.

In this sample, this clonotype turned up a few times. CDR3 bases: TGTGCCAGCAGGGGACAGGGGGGTTCACCCCTCCACTTT. It codes for CASRGQGGSPLHF. The chain carries TRBV25-1 and TRBJ1-6, with 11 bases matching TRBD1. The CDR3 sequence is 13 residues long. Trimming took 6 bases from V and 9 from J; bases not matched to a gene: 1. Germline assignment: CDR1 MGHDK and CDR2 SYGVNS.